The present T cell receptor beta chain was sequenced within a study of Graves' ophthalmopathy and Graves' hyperthyroidism. Whole-study context: Where ophthalmopathy was absent within 18 months of follow-up, hyperthyroidism was stable.

TCR beta CDR3 regions were amplified from RNA transcripts. HTBI primers served in a first-round RT-PCR, which a second-round multiplex PCR followed. TCRdb reprocessed the multiplex PCR reads via MiXCR and lists one record per CDR3 protein. The table has over a million distinct CDR3 sequences, about 40% seen once. Study-level points and caveats: Blood repertoires reportedly contained most expanded thyroid clonotypes above 0.001 frequency.

This clonotype has at least ten counts. Antigen unknown. V lost 3 bases, J lost 1 base, and 13 bases lay in between. CDR3 size: 15 residues. Germline values: CDR1 DFQATT, CDR2 SNEGSKA (reference sequence). The TCR sequence derives from an adult man with Graves' hyperthyroidism. The sequencing sample was made of peripheral blood or thyroid tissue (not recorded which). The chain has TRBV20-1 and TRBJ1-5; unclear D gene. The CDR3 loop reads CSARLGFGSNQPQHF. CDR3 in DNA: TGCAGTGCTAGGCTAGGGTTTGGGAGCAATCAGCCCCAGCATTTT.